This T cell receptor beta chain is drawn from a study of blood T cell repertoires in COVID-19. The germline V gene encodes CDR1 SGHTA and CDR2 FQGNSA. The CDR3 totals 14 residues. V shed 5 bases and J 2 bases; nucleotides not matched to a gene: 5. Generated by immunoSEQ multiplex PCR, the TCRdb table keeps only in-frame clones and is missing some. The sample holds under 150,000 clones, roughly 80% seen once. This clonotype was obtained from a woman aged 40 to 50 with acute or convalescent COVID-19. The sequenced sample consisted of peripheral blood. The chain couples TRBV7-2 to TRBJ2-7; 8 bases align to TRBD2. Written as DNA, the CDR3 is TGTGCCAGCAGCCGTCTAGCGGGTCCCTACGAGCAGTACTTC. Translation gives CASSRLAGPYEQYF.